This is a list of T cell receptor beta chains from one sample in a study of cytomegalovirus exposure and HLA in healthy donors. The data were produced by immunoSEQ multiplex PCR, yet TCRdb's version contains in-frame clones alone and is incomplete. The data contain roughly 100,000 clones, roughly three quarters of them singletons. Sequencing was performed on PBMCs. The receptors come from a young man in good health and CMV-seronegative. CDR3s include the opening cysteine and the closing phenylalanine or tryptophan. A D gene is named only where the DNA matches it firmly. Part of the rows lack a size; the others show once, few, many or a class for expanded clones.

d_gene	v_gene	j_gene	abundance	CDR3nt	CDR3aa
.	TRBV5-6	TRBJ1-1	.	TGTGCCAGCAGCTTGGTCCAGGCTTACACTGAAGCTTTCTTT	CASSLVQAYTEAFF
TRBD1	TRBV7-9	TRBJ1-2	.	TGTGCCAGCAGTCTGAACACACACAGGGGAGGTGGCTACACCTTC	CASSLNTHRGGGYTF
.	TRBV11-2	TRBJ2-7	.	TGTGCCAGCGCCCCGAACCCAGATACCTACGAGCAGTACTTC	CASAPNPDTYEQYF
.	TRBV19	TRBJ1-5	.	TGTGCCAGTAGTATAGATCATGTGGGCCATCAGCCCCAGCATTTT	CASSIDHVGHQPQHF
.	TRBV19	TRBJ2-3	.	TGTGCCAGTAGTATTCCCCCAATAGCAACCGGAGGGACGCAGTATTTT	CASSIPPIATGGTQYF
TRBD2	TRBV6-5	TRBJ2-7	once	TGTGCCAGCAGTTACTCAAGCGGGAGTTACGAGCAGTACTTC	CASSYSSGSYEQYF
.	TRBV11-3	TRBJ2-5	.	TGTGCCAGCAGCTTAGGATCCGGAGGCGGGGAGACCCAGTACTTC	CASSLGSGGGETQYF
.	TRBV27	TRBJ2-7	.	TGTGCCAGCAGTTTAGACGACTCTTCCTACGAGCAGTACTTC	CASSLDDSSYEQYF
TRBD1	TRBV4-3	TRBJ2-7	.	TGCGCCAGCAGCCAAAAGTGGACAGGGGCTCTATCCTACGAGCAGTACTTC	CASSQKWTGALSYEQYF
.	TRBV28	TRBJ2-7	once	TGTGCCAGCACCCGGAGGGGCCCCTTGACCTACGAGCAGTACTTC	CASTRRGPLTYEQYF
TRBD2	TRBV28	TRBJ2-2	.	TGTGCCAGCAGTTTCTCACCTAGCGGGAGCAGGGACACCGGGGAGCTGTTTTTT	CASSFSPSGSRDTGELFF
TRBD1	TRBV6-5	TRBJ2-7	.	TGTGCCAGCAGTGCGGACAGGGGTTTCTACGAGCAGTACTTC	CASSADRGFYEQYF
.	TRBV6-1	TRBJ2-5	.	TGTGCCAGCAGCCGGTCCCCAGGGTTACAAGAGACCCAGTACTTC	CASSRSPGLQETQYF
TRBD1	TRBV13	TRBJ2-7	few	TGTGCCAGCAGCTTAACAGGGGGTTACGAGCAGTACTTC	CASSLTGGYEQYF
TRBD1	TRBV7-9	TRBJ2-7	few	TGTGCCAGCAGCTTATATTCCGGGACAGGGACAAACGAGCAGTACTTC	CASSLYSGTGTNEQYF
.	TRBV9	TRBJ2-5	few	TGTGCCAGCAGCGTAGGAGGGGGAGCGGGGCAAGAGACCCAGTACTTC	CASSVGGGAGQETQYF
TRBD2	TRBV7-2	TRBJ2-1	.	TGTGCCAGCAGCTTAGTCCCCCTAGCGGGAGAGTATGAGCAGTTCTTC	CASSLVPLAGEYEQFF
.	TRBV7-2	TRBJ2-1	.	TGTGCCAGCAGCTTCTCGGGTAGCGGCTACAATGAGCAGTTCTTC	CASSFSGSGYNEQFF
.	TRBV6-6	TRBJ2-1	.	TGTGCCAGCAGTTACCGGTCTACTAATGAGCAGTTCTTC	CASSYRSTNEQFF
TRBD1	TRBV28	TRBJ1-1	.	TGTGCCAGCAGTGCGTACAGGGGGAACACTGAAGCTTTCTTT	CASSAYRGNTEAFF
.	TRBV30	TRBJ1-5	.	TGTGCCTGGAGTGTGGGGGGAAATCAGCCCCAGCATTTT	CAWSVGGNQPQHF
TRBD1	TRBV6-6	TRBJ2-5	.	TGTGCCAGCAGCCTCGGGACAGGGGTCTCCCAAGAGACCCAGTACTTC	CASSLGTGVSQETQYF
TRBD1	TRBV4-1	TRBJ2-2	.	TGCGCCAGCAGCCAAGACGACAGGGGCACCGGGGAGCTGTTTTTT	CASSQDDRGTGELFF
TRBD1	TRBV11-3	TRBJ2-7	.	TGTGCCAGCAGCTTAGAGAGCGGGACAGGGTTTTACGAGCAGTACTTC	CASSLESGTGFYEQYF
TRBD1	TRBV18	TRBJ1-6	.	TGTGCCAGCTCACGAGACAGGGACAATTCACCCCTCCACTTT	CASSRDRDNSPLHF
TRBD1	TRBV14	TRBJ1-2	.	TGTGCCAGCAGCCAAATAGGCGGGACAGGGGGAGCCGGCTACACCTTC	CASSQIGGTGGAGYTF
TRBD2	TRBV7-3	TRBJ2-1	.	TGTGCCAGCAGCATGGGGACTAGCGGGAGTGGTGAGCAGTTCTTC	CASSMGTSGSGEQFF
.	TRBV27	TRBJ1-6	.	TGTGCCAGCAGTTTATCCCAGGGGATGGATTCACCCCTCCACTTT	CASSLSQGMDSPLHF
TRBD1	TRBV28	TRBJ1-1	once	TGTGCCAGCAGAGCATCCGGGACAGGGACCACTGAAACTTTCTTT	CASRASGTGTTETFF
TRBD1	TRBV30	TRBJ1-2	.	TGTGCCTGGAGTGTCAAGGGACAGGGCCGTCGGACTGACTATGGCTACACCTTC	CAWSVKGQGRRTDYGYTF
.	TRBV19	TRBJ1-2	.	TGTGCCAGTAAACAAAAACAGGGTAACTATGGCTACACCTTC	CASKQKQGNYGYTF
.	TRBV11-2	TRBJ2-7	.	TGTGCCAGCAGCCCGGTCCGTCACATCACAGGGAGAAGCACCTACGAGCAGTACTTC	CASSPVRHITGRSTYEQYF
.	TRBV11-3	TRBJ2-4	.	TGTGCCAGCAGCGGTACAGGGCTAGCCAAAAACATTCAGTACTTC	CASSGTGLAKNIQYF